These 8 T cell receptor beta chains were all obtained from the same sample, sequenced in a study of shared clonotypes between healthy human individuals. Libraries were prepared by immunoSEQ multiplex PCR; TCRdb keeps only in-frame clonotypes and omits some of them. This table holds some 2.4 million clones, 90% to 95% found once. Sequenced material: naive CD4+ T cells from PBMCs. Subset noted: CD45RA+ positively selected. Receptors were obtained from a man between 18 and 29 years old in good health. Some clones in this sample may be carry-over from other donors' samples.

V gene TRBV19 combines with J gene TRBJ2-2; 7 bases align to TRBD1. The trim removed 6 bases at V and 0 bases at J, leaving 4 bases unmatched. CDR3 length: 15 amino acids. CDR1 is LNHDA, CDR2 SQIVND, per germline (reference sequence). As DNA, the CDR3 is TGTGCCAGTAGATTAGGGACAGCGAACACCGGGGAGCTGTTTTTT. Translation gives CASRLGTANTGELFF.

The V gene is TRBV5-1, the J gene TRBJ2-3; 14 nucleotides align to TRBD2. This CDR3 comprises 17 residues. Trimming cost V 4 bases and J 4 bases; bases outside gene matches: 8. CDR1 SGHRS and CDR2 YFSETQ come from the germline V gene. As DNA, the CDR3 is TGCGCCAGCAGCCTGGGGACTAGCGGGAGTGTTGCAGATACGCAGTATTTT. Translating it yields CASSLGTSGSVADTQYF.

This chain links TRBV5-4 with TRBJ2-3; 15 nucleotides line up with TRBD2. This CDR3 has 17 residues. J was trimmed by 5 bases and V by 4 bases; bases with no gene match: 8. Germline assignment: CDR1 SGHNT and CDR2 YYREEE (reference sequence). The CDR3 reads CASSRTSGRAGGDTQYF. Written as DNA, the CDR3 is TGTGCCAGCAGCCGGACTAGCGGGAGGGCCGGAGGAGATACGCAGTATTTT.

The CDR3 bases are TGTGCCAGCAGTCGCCCAGCGACAGGAACCTACGAGCAGTACTTC. Translated, it gives CASSRPATGTYEQYF. V gene TRBV28 combines with J gene TRBJ2-7; D perhaps matches TRBD1 (6 bases). Trimming took off 5 bases at V and 2 bases at J, with 16 bases between the two ends. This CDR3 contains 15 residues. Germline V gene lookup returns CDR1 MDHEN and CDR2 SYDVKM.

The chain joins TRBV6-1 to TRBJ1-3, with a weak D call TRBD1 (5 bases). CDR3 length: 16 amino acids. Germline CDR1 is MNHNS and CDR2 is SASEGT. V was cut by 0 bases and J by 1 base, with 10 bases left in between. CDR3: CASSEAGGGSGNTIYF. In DNA form, the CDR3 reads TGTGCCAGCAGTGAAGCGGGCGGGGGTTCTGGAAACACCATATATTTT.

V gene TRBV2 combines with J gene TRBJ1-4; unclear D gene. The germline V gene encodes CDR1 SNHLY and CDR2 FYNNEI. V was shortened by 3 bases and J by 3 bases, with 11 bases between the two germline ends. The CDR3 extends over 15 amino acids. The CDR3 is CASSDRSVANEKLFF. The CDR3 nucleotides are TGTGCCAGCAGTGACAGGAGTGTAGCTAATGAAAAACTGTTTTTT.

The chain uses TRBV11-3 and TRBJ2-7; TRBD2 agrees at 8 bases. This CDR3 is 14 amino acids long. With 5 bases clipped from V and 0 bases from J, the junction kept 3 bases outside the gene matches. Germline CDR1 is SGHNT and CDR2 is YENEEA. The CDR3, as DNA: TGTGCCAGCAGCGAGAGCGGGAGCTCCTACGAGCAGTACTTC. As protein: CASSESGSSYEQYF.

The chain is built from TRBV5-1 and TRBJ2-3; D gene ambiguous. There are 14 residues in the CDR3. Trimming stripped 7 bases from V and 0 bases from J, with 12 bases between. From germline, CDR1 is SGHRS and CDR2 YFSETQ. The DNA of the CDR3 is TGCGCCAGCTGGGGTTCCGGTAGCACAGATACGCAGTATTTT. Protein: CASWGSGSTDTQYF. Full variable domain (remainder filled in from reference TRBV5-1 and TRBJ2-3): KAGVTQTPRYLIKTRGQQVTLSCSPISGHRSVSWYQQTPGQGLQFLFEYFSETQRNKGNFPGRFSGRQFSNSRSEMNVSTLELGDSALYLCASWGSGSTDTQYFGPGTRLTVL.